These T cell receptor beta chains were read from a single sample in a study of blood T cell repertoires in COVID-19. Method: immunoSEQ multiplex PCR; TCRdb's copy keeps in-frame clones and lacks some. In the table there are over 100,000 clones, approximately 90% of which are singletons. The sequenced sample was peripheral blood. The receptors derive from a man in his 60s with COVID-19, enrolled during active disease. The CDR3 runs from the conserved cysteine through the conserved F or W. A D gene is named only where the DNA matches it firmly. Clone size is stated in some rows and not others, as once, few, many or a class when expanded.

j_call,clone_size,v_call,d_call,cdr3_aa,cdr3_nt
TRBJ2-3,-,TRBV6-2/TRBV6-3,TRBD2,CASSAAGGRDTQYF,TGTGCCAGCAGTGCAGCGGGGGGGCGGGATACGCAGTATTTT
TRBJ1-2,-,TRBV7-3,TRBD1,CASSLRDRVNYTF,TGTGCCAGCAGCCTGAGGGACAGGGTGAACTACACCTTC
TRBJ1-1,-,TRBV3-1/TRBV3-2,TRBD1,CASRTTGGTEAFF,TGTGCCAGCAGGACTACAGGGGGCACTGAAGCTTTCTTT
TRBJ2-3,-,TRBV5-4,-,CASSSGLGGTQYF,TGTGCCAGCAGCTCCGGCCTAGGGGGTACGCAGTATTTT
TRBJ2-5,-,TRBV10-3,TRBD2,CASSQGLGGGASETQYF,TGTGCCAGCAGCCAAGGGCTGGGCGGGGGGGCATCGGAGACCCAGTACTTC
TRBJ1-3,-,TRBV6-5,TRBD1,CASSYGTGVGNTIYF,TGTGCCAGCAGTTACGGGACAGGGGTAGGAAACACCATATATTTT
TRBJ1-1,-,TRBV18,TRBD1,CASSPPAGGASRTEAFF,TGTGCCAGCTCACCACCGGCAGGGGGCGCGAGTAGGACTGAAGCTTTCTTT
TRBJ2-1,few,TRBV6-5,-,CASTGRGGEQFF,TGTGCCAGCACCGGACGGGGTGGAGAGCAGTTCTTC
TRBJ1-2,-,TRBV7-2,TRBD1,CASSLEHRDRGQGYTF,TGTGCCAGCAGCTTAGAACACCGGGACAGGGGGCAGGGCTACACCTTC
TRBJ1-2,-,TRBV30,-,CAWSVRGAGYTF,TGTGCCTGGAGTGTACGTGGGGCTGGCTACACCTTC
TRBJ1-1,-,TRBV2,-,CATHGGQWGEAFF,TGTGCCACCCACGGTGGACAGTGGGGGGAAGCTTTCTTT
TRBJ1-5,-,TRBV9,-,CASSSTGDSNQPQHF,TGTGCCAGCAGCTCGACGGGGGATAGCAATCAGCCCCAGCATTTT
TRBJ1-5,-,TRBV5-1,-,CASSLDQGSNQPQHF,TGCGCCAGCAGCTTGGACCAGGGGAGCAATCAGCCCCAGCATTTT
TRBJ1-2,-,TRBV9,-,CASSETGLGGYTF,TGTGCCAGCAGCGAAACAGGGTTGGGTGGCTACACCTTC